This TCR beta chain derives from a study of blood T cell repertoires in COVID-19. TCRdb's table, derived via immunoSEQ multiplex PCR, lists solely in-frame clones and lacks some. The sample holds some 150,000 clones, more than 65% seen once. The sample consisted of PBMCs or T cells enriched from blood (not recorded which). This clonotype was obtained from a man aged 50-60 years who had recovered from COVID-19.

CDR3 region: CASSRDRGLANYGYTF. CDR3 sequence (DNA): TGTGCCAGCAGCCGGGACAGGGGTTTAGCTAACTATGGCTACACCTTC. The V call is TRBV27, the J call TRBJ1-2; 10 bases agree with TRBD1. This CDR3 has 16 amino acids. Germline V gene sequence: CDR1 MNHEY, CDR2 SMNVEV (reference sequence). J was trimmed by 0 bases and V by 6 bases; bases with no gene match: 7.